This T cell receptor beta chain is from a study of neoadjuvant anti-PD-1 for oral cavity cancer. Time point denoted: after neoadjuvant nivolumab, at surgical resection. The patients had HPV-negative, locally advanced oral cavity squamous cell carcinoma. Tumor libraries mostly used 4.8 ug genomic DNA, two replicates each. TCRdb's copy holds only in-frame clones and misses some; the assay was immunoSEQ multiplex PCR. The table has tens of thousands of clones, around 40% seen once. The germline gives CDR1 SGHAT, CDR2 FQNNGV. The CDR3 has 15 amino acids. V gave up 5 bases and J gave up 0 bases; unmatched junction bases: 5.

Source: tumor tissue, taken after nivolumab (anti-PD-1) treatment. This TCR was sampled from a person aged 35-80 years with oral cavity squamous cell carcinoma. The gene calls are TRBV11-2 and TRBJ1-1; 8 nucleotides align to TRBD1. This chain's CDR3 is CASSPRQGLNTEAFF. The DNA of the CDR3 is TGTGCCAGCAGCCCCCGACAGGGGTTGAACACTGAAGCTTTCTTT.